Listed below are T cell receptor beta chains from one sample, sequenced in a study of response to subunit inactivated influenza vaccine. TCRdb reanalysed the RT-PCR reads using MiXCR and keeps one entry per CDR3 protein. The table lists roughly 500,000 distinct CDR3 sequences, more than 15% of them singletons. Here the sequenced sample was CD4+ T cells sorted from PBMCs, taken around 25 months after vaccination. Source of these receptors: a man aged 50 to 69 who received an inactivated influenza vaccine. Both conserved end residues are part of each CDR3. The D gene is left open where the match is weak. Size is stated for part of the rows, as once, few or many counts, or as a class when the clone is expanded.

j_call	d_call	v_call	clone_size	cdr3_nt	cdr3_aa
TRBJ1-2	NA	TRBV3-1	NA	TGTGCCAGCAGCCCGCCGGGACACGACTATGGCTACACCTTC	CASSPPGHDYGYTF
TRBJ2-7	NA	TRBV28	NA	TGTGCCAGCAGTTCCTTCGGGGAATCCTACGAGCAGTACTTC	CASSSFGESYEQYF
TRBJ2-2	NA	TRBV4-3	few	TGCGCCAGCAGCCATGGTCAATTAGGGGAGCTGTTTTTT	CASSHGQLGELFF
TRBJ2-2	NA	TRBV14	NA	TGTGCCAGCAGCCCCTTTAACACCGGGGAGCTGTTTTTT	CASSPFNTGELFF
TRBJ1-6	NA	TRBV5-1	many	TGCGCCAGCAGACAGTTGGATAATTCACCCCTCCACTTT	CASRQLDNSPLHF
TRBJ1-5	NA	TRBV20-1	NA	TGCAGTGCTAGAGATGAATGGCTTCAGTCTAGCAATCAGCCCCAGCATTTT	CSARDEWLQSSNQPQHF
TRBJ2-5	TRBD2	TRBV4-1	NA	TGCGCCAGCAGCCAATCCTCTCGGGGCGGGGGAGGAGAGACCCAGTACTTC	CASSQSSRGGGGETQYF
TRBJ2-1	NA	TRBV18	many	TGTGCCAGCTCACATGGGATGGATGAGCAGTTCTTC	CASSHGMDEQFF
TRBJ2-7	TRBD1	TRBV10-3	NA	TGTGCCACGACGAGGGACAGCACCTCCTACGAGCAGTACTTC	CATTRDSTSYEQYF
TRBJ2-5	TRBD2	TRBV4-2	NA	TGTGCCAGCAGCCAAGAAGAGCGGGGGCCAGGGACCCAGTACTTC	CASSQEERGPGTQYF
TRBJ2-2	TRBD2	TRBV9	NA	TGTGCCAGCAGCGTTGTTAGCGGGAGAATGAACACCGGGGAGCTGTTTTTT	CASSVVSGRMNTGELFF
TRBJ1-1	NA	TRBV2	NA	TGTGCCAGCACCCTGGACCGGGGTGCTGAAGCTTTCTTT	CASTLDRGAEAFF
TRBJ1-2	NA	TRBV12-3/TRBV12-4	many	TGTGCCAGCAGCCTACGGGGAATTGGGGGCTACACCTTC	CASSLRGIGGYTF
TRBJ1-1	NA	TRBV20-1	NA	TGCAGTGCTTGCAGACAGGAGTACACTGAAGCTTTCTTT	CSACRQEYTEAFF
TRBJ2-1	NA	TRBV29-1	few	TGCAGCGTTGGGGGCGTGGGGAATGAGCAGTTCTTC	CSVGGVGNEQFF
TRBJ2-3	TRBD1	TRBV24-1	NA	TGTGCCACCAGTGATATCGGACAGGGTTTGATAGATACGCAGTATTTT	CATSDIGQGLIDTQYF
TRBJ2-3	NA	TRBV10-3	few	TGTGCCATCAGTGAGTCGACTAGGCATACGCAGTATTTT	CAISESTRHTQYF
TRBJ2-1	NA	TRBV24-1	NA	TGTGCCACCAGTGATTTGGCCCCTAATCACAATGAGCAGTTCTTC	CATSDLAPNHNEQFF
TRBJ2-3	NA	TRBV6-2/TRBV6-3	few	TGTGCCAGCAATCCTCCGAACACAGATACGCAGTATTTT	CASNPPNTDTQYF
TRBJ2-1	TRBD2	TRBV20-1	few	TGCAGTGCTACGCACCCCCGTAGCGGGAGGGCCAATGAGCAGTTCTTC	CSATHPRSGRANEQFF
TRBJ2-5	NA	TRBV2	few	TGTGCCAGCAACCTCAGGGTCTTAGAGACCCAGTACTTC	CASNLRVLETQYF
TRBJ1-4	TRBD1	TRBV15	few	TGTGCCACCAGCAGAGATCTGACAGGGGTTGAAAAACTGTTTTTT	CATSRDLTGVEKLFF
TRBJ2-1	TRBD2	TRBV29-1	many	TGCAGCGTTGAAGATCGAGGCCTAGCGGGGAACTACAATGAGCAGTTCTTC	CSVEDRGLAGNYNEQFF
TRBJ1-5	TRBD1	TRBV25-1	NA	TGTGCCAGCAGTGACCCGGGACAGCGAGGGGATAGCAATCAGCCCCAGCATTTT	CASSDPGQRGDSNQPQHF
TRBJ2-1	TRBD2	TRBV5-1	NA	TGCGCCAGCAGCCCGGAATTAGCGGGGGGGCTCGGTGAGCAGTTCTTC	CASSPELAGGLGEQFF